Each of the 9 T cell receptor beta chains below was sequenced from the same sample in a study of cytomegalovirus exposure and HLA in healthy donors. The PCR made use of 60 Vbeta and 13 Jbeta primers. Clones were sequenced by immunoSEQ multiplex PCR, and TCRdb holds only the in-frame ones, with some missing. The sample has about 120,000 clones, around 77% seen once; the top ten hold about 5%. The sequencing sample was made of PBMCs. The receptors derive from a man over 45 in good health and CMV-seropositive.

The V gene is TRBV5-5, the J gene TRBJ1-2, with 7 nucleotides matching TRBD1. The J segment lost 3 bases and the V segment lost 4 bases, leaving 15 bases of the junction unmatched. The CDR3 runs 17 residues. In germline, CDR1 is SGHKS, CDR2 YYEKEE (reference sequence). The CDR3 is CASSPFRQGSVDYGYTF. In DNA, the CDR3 is TGTGCCAGCAGCCCGTTTCGACAGGGTAGTGTGGACTATGGCTACACCTTC.

This chain's CDR3 is CAWSVRGRGTTEAFF. Written as DNA, the CDR3 is TGTGCCTGGAGTGTACGGGGCAGGGGGACCACTGAAGCTTTCTTT. V is TRBV30 and J is TRBJ1-1; 7 bases are a match to TRBD1. V lost 0 bases and J lost 4; bases outside the gene matches: 8. This CDR3 spans 15 amino acids. Germline CDR1 reads GTSNPN; CDR2 reads SVGIG (reference sequence).

A word on this clone: The identical CDR3 is also encoded by other nucleotide sequences in the sample. The chain carries TRBV30 and TRBJ1-1, with D tentatively TRBD1 (5 bases). Trimming removed 0 bases at V and 0 bases at J, with 5 bases between. The CDR3 length is 13 residues. Germline loops: CDR1 GTSNPN, CDR2 SVGIG (reference sequence). This chain's CDR3 is CAWSVTVNTEAFF. The DNA for the CDR3 is TGTGCCTGGAGTGTGACAGTGAACACTGAAGCTTTCTTT. The variable domain in full, completed from reference TRBV30 and TRBJ1-1, reads SQTIHQWPATLVQPVGSPLSLECTVEGTSNPNLYWYRQAAGRGLQLLFYSVGIGQISSEVPQNLSASRPQDRQFILSSKKLLLSDSGFYLCAWSVTVNTEAFFGQGTRLTVV.

This clone was recorded only once. The rearrangement uses TRBV10-2 and TRBJ1-5, with 7 bases that match TRBD1. This CDR3 is 16 amino acids long. V dropped 2 bases and J dropped 6; count of bases not matched to a gene: 10. Per the germline V gene, CDR1 is WSHSY and CDR2 is SAAADI. CDR3 sequence reads: CASSEVSRGYGQPQHF. The CDR3 nucleotides read TGCGCCAGCAGTGAGGTCTCCAGGGGGTATGGTCAGCCCCAGCATTTT.

The chain's CDR3 is CASSPDGTSGEKLFF. The CDR3 DNA follows: TGCGCCAGCAGCCCCGACGGGACTTCTGGGGAAAAACTGTTTTTT. This chain uses TRBV5-1 with TRBJ1-4, with D possibly matching TRBD1 (5 bases). Trimming stripped 4 bases from V and 8 bases from J, with 18 bases between. The CDR3 loop spans 15 amino acids. The germline CDR1 and CDR2 sequences are SGHRS and YFSETQ.

For this clone: A read error may account for a junction end that differs from germline. The chain employs TRBV5-1 and TRBJ2-3; TRBD1 matches at 8 bases. CDR1 is SGHRS and CDR2 is YFSETQ in the germline V gene. The CDR3 has 14 amino acids. The CDR3 DNA is TGCGCCAGCAGCTTGGCTGGAGACAGGGGCAACCACAATTTT. Its protein product is CASSLAGDRGNHNF.

The chain carries TRBV6-5 and TRBJ1-4; D is unresolved. The CDR3 runs 15 residues. Germline-derived CDR1 and CDR2 are MNHEY and SVGAGI. The V end was cut by 6 bases, the J end by 0 bases, with 11 bases between. The DNA of the CDR3 is TGTGCCAGCAGCCGCGAGGGCACAACTAATGAAAAACTGTTTTTT. Protein product: CASSREGTTNEKLFF.

V gene TRBV15 combines with J gene TRBJ2-3, with TRBD2 matching over 9 bases. The CDR3 contains 15 residues. Germline lookup yields CDR1 LNHNV and CDR2 YYDKDF (reference sequence). V was pared by 7 bases and J by 2 bases, with 7 bases of the junction left unmatched. Here the CDR3 DNA reads TGTGCCACCAACAAGACTAGCGGAGTCACAGATACGCAGTATTTT. This codes for CATNKTSGVTDTQYF.

This sequence joins TRBV5-4 and TRBJ1-1; tentative D call: TRBD1 (5 bases). Germline V lookup: CDR1 SGHNT, CDR2 YYREEE (reference sequence). The V end lost 7 bases, the J end lost 1 base, and 14 bases lay between the germline ends. The CDR3 covers 14 residues. The CDR3 loop reads CASGRGRSNTEAFF. The CDR3 nucleotides read TGTGCCAGCGGGAGGGGACGGTCGAACACTGAAGCTTTCTTT. The entire variable domain, with the rest obtained from reference TRBV5-4 and TRBJ1-1, is as follows: ETGVTQSPTHLIKTRGQQVTLRCSSQSGHNTVSWYQQALGQGPQFIFQYYREEENGRGNFPPRFSGLQFPNYSSELNVNALELDDSALYLCASGRGRSNTEAFFGQGTRLTVV.